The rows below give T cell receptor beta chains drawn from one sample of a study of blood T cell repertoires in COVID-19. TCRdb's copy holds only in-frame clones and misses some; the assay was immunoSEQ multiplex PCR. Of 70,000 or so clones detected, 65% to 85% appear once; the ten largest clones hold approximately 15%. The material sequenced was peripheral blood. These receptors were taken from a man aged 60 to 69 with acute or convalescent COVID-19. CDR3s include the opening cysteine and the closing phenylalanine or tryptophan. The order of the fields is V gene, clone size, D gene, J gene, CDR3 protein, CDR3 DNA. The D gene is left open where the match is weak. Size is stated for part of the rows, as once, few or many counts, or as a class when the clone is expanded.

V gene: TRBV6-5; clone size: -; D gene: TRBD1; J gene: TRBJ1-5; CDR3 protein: CASRDSNNYQPQHF; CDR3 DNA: TGTGCCAGTCGGGACAGCAACAATTATCAGCCCCAGCATTTT
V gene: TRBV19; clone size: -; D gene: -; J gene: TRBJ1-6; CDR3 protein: CASSIEGENSPLHF; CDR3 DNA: TGTGCCAGTAGTATCGAGGGAGAAAATTCACCCCTCCACTTT
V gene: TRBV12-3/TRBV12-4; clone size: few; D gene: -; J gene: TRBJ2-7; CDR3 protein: CASSFIDEQYF; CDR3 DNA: TGTGCCAGCAGTTTCATTGACGAGCAGTACTTC
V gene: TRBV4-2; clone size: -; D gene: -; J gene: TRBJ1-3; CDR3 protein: CASGRSGNTIYF; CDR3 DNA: TGTGCCAGCGGGAGGTCTGGAAACACCATATATTTT
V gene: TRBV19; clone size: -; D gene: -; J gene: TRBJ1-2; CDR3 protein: CASSVRHYGYTF; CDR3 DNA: TGTGCCAGTAGTGTCAGGCACTATGGCTACACCTTC
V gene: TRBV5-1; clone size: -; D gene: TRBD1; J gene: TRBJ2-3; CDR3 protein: CASSSGQGEADTQYF; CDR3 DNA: TGCGCCAGCAGCTCGGGACAGGGTGAGGCAGATACGCAGTATTTT
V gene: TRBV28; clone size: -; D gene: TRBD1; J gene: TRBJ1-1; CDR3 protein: CASNTGGAETEAFF; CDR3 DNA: TGTGCCAGCAACACAGGGGGCGCCGAGACTGAAGCTTTCTTT
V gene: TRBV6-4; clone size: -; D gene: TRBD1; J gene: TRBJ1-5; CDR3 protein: CASSEYGRGDQPQHF; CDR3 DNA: TGTGCCAGCAGTGAATATGGCAGGGGGGATCAGCCCCAGCATTTT
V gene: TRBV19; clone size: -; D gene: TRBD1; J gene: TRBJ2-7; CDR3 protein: CASTRGRGSYEQYF; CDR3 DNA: TGTGCCAGTACCCGGGGCAGGGGGTCCTACGAGCAGTACTTC
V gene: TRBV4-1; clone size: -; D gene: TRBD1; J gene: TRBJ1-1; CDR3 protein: CASSQDEGRGLGAFF; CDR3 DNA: TGCGCCAGCAGCCAAGATGAGGGCAGGGGGCTTGGAGCTTTCTTT
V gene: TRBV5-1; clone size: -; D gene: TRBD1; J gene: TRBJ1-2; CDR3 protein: CASSYTRDSYGYTF; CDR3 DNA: TGCGCCAGCAGCTATACCCGGGACAGCTATGGCTACACCTTC
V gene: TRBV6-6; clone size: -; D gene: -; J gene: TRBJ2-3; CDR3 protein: CASSSPGNTDTQYF; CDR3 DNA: TGTGCCAGCAGTTCCCCCGGGAACACAGATACGCAGTATTTT
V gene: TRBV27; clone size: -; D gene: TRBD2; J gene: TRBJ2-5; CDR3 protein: CASSLFPPHSGGSEETQYF; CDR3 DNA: TGTGCCAGCAGTTTATTTCCCCCACATAGCGGGGGGTCTGAAGAGACCCAGTACTTC
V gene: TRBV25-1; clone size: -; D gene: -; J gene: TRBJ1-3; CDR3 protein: CASSELGWSVNSGNTIYF; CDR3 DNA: TGTGCCAGCAGTGAATTGGGTTGGAGCGTGAACTCTGGAAACACCATATATTTT
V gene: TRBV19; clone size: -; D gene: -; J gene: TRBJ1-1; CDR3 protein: CASRLGGLNTEAFF; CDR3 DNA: TGTGCCAGTAGATTGGGGGGGTTGAACACTGAAGCTTTCTTT
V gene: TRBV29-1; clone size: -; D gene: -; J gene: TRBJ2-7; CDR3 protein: CSVHDRTYEQYF; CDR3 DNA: TGCAGCGTCCACGACAGGACCTACGAGCAGTACTTC
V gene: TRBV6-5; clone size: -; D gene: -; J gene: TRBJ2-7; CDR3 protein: CASSTTNSYEQYF; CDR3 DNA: TGTGCCAGCAGTACAACCAACTCCTACGAGCAGTACTTC
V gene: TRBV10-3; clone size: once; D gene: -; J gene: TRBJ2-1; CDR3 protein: CATRSSSYNEQFF; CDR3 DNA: TGTGCCACCCGTAGTAGCTCCTACAATGAGCAGTTCTTC
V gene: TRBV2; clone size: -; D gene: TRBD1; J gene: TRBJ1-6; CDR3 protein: CASGWDRYSSYNSPLHF; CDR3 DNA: TGTGCCAGCGGCTGGGACAGGTACAGCTCCTATAATTCACCCCTCCACTTT
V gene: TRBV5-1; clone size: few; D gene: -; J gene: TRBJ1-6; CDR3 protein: CASSLALYNSPLHF; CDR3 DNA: TGCGCCAGCAGCTTGGCTTTATATAATTCACCCCTCCACTTT
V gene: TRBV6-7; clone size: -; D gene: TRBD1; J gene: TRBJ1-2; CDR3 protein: CASRGQGADGYTF; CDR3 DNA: TGTGCCAGCCGGGGACAGGGGGCGGATGGCTACACCTTC
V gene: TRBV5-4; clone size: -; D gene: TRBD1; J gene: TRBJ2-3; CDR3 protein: CASSFGTGGPTDTQYF; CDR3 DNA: TGTGCCAGCAGCTTCGGGACAGGGGGCCCCACAGATACGCAGTATTTT
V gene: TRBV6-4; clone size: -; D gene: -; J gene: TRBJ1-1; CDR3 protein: CASSDSSRGTEAFF; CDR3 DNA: TGTGCCAGCAGTGACTCGTCAAGGGGCACTGAAGCTTTCTTT
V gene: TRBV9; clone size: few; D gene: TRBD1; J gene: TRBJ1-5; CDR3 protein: CASSAGQGANNQPQHF; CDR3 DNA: TGTGCCAGCAGCGCGGGACAGGGGGCGAACAATCAGCCCCAGCATTTT